This T cell receptor beta chain was captured by sequencing in a study of shared clonotypes between healthy human individuals. For the study at large: Two women and a few men aged 18 to 49 made up the donors. Per donor, three plates held CD4 naive cells, three held CD4 memory, two held CD8 naive and one held CD8 memory.

The naive CD8 fraction comprised CD45RO-negative cells positively selected for CCR7 and excluded terminally differentiated effector memory CD45RA+ cells. The germline gives CDR1 MNHNS, CDR2 SASEGT. J was trimmed by 1 base and V by 6 bases; bases with no gene match: 8. This CDR3 has 15 residues. Using immunoSEQ multiplex PCR, the repertoire was profiled, and TCRdb retains in-frame clones only, with some absent. The table shows about 2.1 million clones, with 93% occurring only once. This TCR came from a man aged 18 to 35 in good health. Some clones in this sample may be carry-over from other donors' samples. The material sequenced was naive CD8+ T cells from PBMCs. The V call is TRBV6-1, the J call TRBJ1-1, with 7 bases identical to TRBD1. Here the CDR3 DNA reads TGTGCCAGCAGCGAGCACAGGGGCCCGAACACTGAAGCTTTCTTT. It yields the protein CASSEHRGPNTEAFF.